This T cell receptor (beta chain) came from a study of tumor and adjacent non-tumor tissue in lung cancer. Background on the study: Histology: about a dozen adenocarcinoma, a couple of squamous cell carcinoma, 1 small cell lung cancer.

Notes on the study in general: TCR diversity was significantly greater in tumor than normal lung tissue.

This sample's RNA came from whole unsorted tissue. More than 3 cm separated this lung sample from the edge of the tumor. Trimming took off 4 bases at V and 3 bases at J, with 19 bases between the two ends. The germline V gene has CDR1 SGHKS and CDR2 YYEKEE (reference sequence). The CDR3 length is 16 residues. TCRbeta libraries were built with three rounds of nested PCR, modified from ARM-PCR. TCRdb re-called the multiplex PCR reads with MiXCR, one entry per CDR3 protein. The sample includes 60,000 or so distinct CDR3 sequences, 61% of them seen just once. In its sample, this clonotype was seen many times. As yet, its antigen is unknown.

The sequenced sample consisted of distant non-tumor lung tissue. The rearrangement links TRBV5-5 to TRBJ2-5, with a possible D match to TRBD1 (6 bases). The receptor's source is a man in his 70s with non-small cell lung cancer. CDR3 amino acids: CASSAEYGTTKETQYF. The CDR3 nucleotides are TGTGCCAGCAGCGCGGAGTATGGGACAACTAAAGAGACCCAGTACTTC.